The text below deals with one T cell receptor beta chain. From germline, CDR1 is WNHNN and CDR2 SYGVQD (reference sequence). The CDR3 consists of 14 residues. V was cut by 0 bases and J by 3 bases, with 6 bases left in between. In the authors' methods: Amplification with reference gene primers provided the estimates of nucleated cell counts. TCRdb keeps only in-frame clones here, not all; method: immunoSEQ multiplex PCR. V and J calls and clone size are those listed in that table; D and trimming were worked out from the DNA. The table lists 110,000 or so clones, 85% to 90% of them singletons, with approximately 5.1% in the top ten. This sample was included in a study of blood T cell repertoires in COVID-19. Study overall: COVID-19 samples, acute and convalescent, were from the United States, Italy and Spain. Nucleic acid was either cDNA or gDNA, and it came from T cells, B-cell-depleted T cells, or PBMCs.

Patients at the Seattle site were enrolled during active infection and followed longitudinally. The chain uses TRBV10-1 and TRBJ2-1; D is unclear. The receptor comes from a woman aged 55-70 years with COVID-19, enrolled during active disease. The sequenced material came from peripheral blood. CDR3 nucleotide sequence: TGCGCCAGCAGTGAGTCCGAGAGCTACAATGAGCAGTTCTTC. Amino acid sequence: CASSESESYNEQFF.